The 14 T cell receptor beta chains presented below share a single source sample, sequenced in a study of cytomegalovirus exposure and HLA in healthy donors. Primers: 60 Vbeta forward and 13 Jbeta reverse. Libraries were prepared by immunoSEQ multiplex PCR; TCRdb keeps only in-frame clonotypes and omits some of them. The table lists approximately 120,000 clones, roughly 82% of them singletons. The sample was PBMCs. Receptors were obtained from a woman aged 60-75 years in good health and CMV-seropositive.

For this clone: The same CDR3 can be traced to other DNA sequences in this sample. The chain has TRBV7-2 and TRBJ2-5; TRBD2 matches 8 bases. The CDR3 covers 14 residues. V was clipped by 2 bases and J by 5 bases; unmatched bases: 4. Germline V lookup: CDR1 SGHTA, CDR2 FQGNSA. As DNA, the CDR3 is TGTGCCAGCAGCTTAAGCGGGAGAGGGGAGACCCAGTACTTC. It encodes CASSLSGRGETQYF.

The chain links TRBV11-2 to TRBJ2-7, with 8 bases aligning to TRBD1. V lost 3 bases to trimming and J lost 5 bases; unmatched junction nucleotides: 9. This CDR3 has 15 residues. The germline CDR1 and CDR2 sequences are SGHAT and FQNNGV. The CDR3 nucleotides read TGTGCCAGCAGCTTCGAAGGACAGGGTAGGAACGAGCAGTACTTC. Protein: CASSFEGQGRNEQYF.

The V and J genes are TRBV6-1 and TRBJ1-3, with 7 nucleotides matching TRBD1. This CDR3 is 15 amino acids long. From germline, CDR1 is MNHNS and CDR2 SASEGT. V was clipped by 2 bases and J by 2 bases; unmatched bases: 3. CDR3 protein: CASSESGTAGNTIYF. The CDR3 DNA reads TGTGCCAGCAGTGAATCCGGGACAGCTGGAAACACCATATATTTT.

This clone came up a few times. The genes are TRBV7-3 and TRBJ2-2, with 7 bases matching TRBD2. The CDR3 extends over 17 amino acids. CDR1 is SGHTA, CDR2 FQGTGA, per germline. V dropped 5 bases and J dropped 4; count of bases not matched to a gene: 13. The CDR3 DNA sequence: TGTGCCAGCAGCCGCTATGTGGCGGGAGTAAGCACCGGGGAGCTGTTTTTT. This encodes CASSRYVAGVSTGELFF.

CDR3 protein: CASSLYELYQETQYF. The CDR3 nucleotides are TGCGCCAGCAGCTTGTATGAACTGTACCAAGAGACCCAGTACTTC. The chain has TRBV5-1 and TRBJ2-5; D gene uncertain. CDR3 length: 15 residues. The V end was cut by 1 base, the J end by 0 bases, with 10 bases between. Germline loops: CDR1 SGHRS, CDR2 YFSETQ.

This chain uses TRBV4-3 with TRBJ2-5; no clear D. Trimming pared 0 bases from V and 5 bases from J, leaving 13 bases between. This CDR3 has 15 amino acids. Looked up from germline, CDR1 is LGHNA and CDR2 is YSLEER. CDR3 amino acids: CASSQDASGMETQYF. In nucleotides, the CDR3 is TGCGCCAGCAGCCAAGACGCCTCGGGTATGGAGACCCAGTACTTC.

The chain employs TRBV2 and TRBJ1-1, with D unresolved. The CDR3 is made up of 13 amino acids. From germline, CDR1 is SNHLY and CDR2 FYNNEI. Trimming removed 6 bases at V and 6 bases at J, with 14 bases between. CDR3: CASRLSPYAEAFF. The CDR3 DNA sequence: TGTGCCAGCAGACTCTCCCCTTACGCTGAAGCTTTCTTT.

The genes are TRBV10-3 and TRBJ1-2; TRBD1 is a possible D gene (5 bases). Germline CDR1 reads ENHRY; CDR2 reads SYGVKD. V was shortened by 6 bases and J by 6 bases, with 14 bases between the two germline ends. The CDR3 sequence is 13 residues long. CDR3 in amino acids: CAIRRREGDGYTF. The CDR3 DNA reads TGTGCCATCAGGAGAAGGGAAGGGGATGGCTACACCTTC.

The chain joins TRBV7-9 to TRBJ2-3; 12 nucleotides align to TRBD1. Germline CDR1 SEHNR, CDR2 FQNEAQ (reference sequence). Trimming took 6 bases from V and 3 from J; bases not matched to a gene: 13. The CDR3 covers 18 residues. DNA of the CDR3: TGTGCCAGCAGGCCTGGGACAGGGGGCTACCCCCCGACAGATACGCAGTATTTT. Translation: CASRPGTGGYPPTDTQYF.

This clone was seen only a few times. This sequence joins TRBV6-5 and TRBJ2-1; 9 bases map to TRBD2. Per the germline V gene, CDR1 is MNHEY and CDR2 is SVGAGI. The ends lost 0 bases at V and 8 bases at J; junction bases unmatched: 5. The CDR3 runs 15 residues. The CDR3 spells CASSYSRGGADEQFF. The DNA for the CDR3 is TGTGCCAGCAGTTACTCGCGCGGGGGGGCCGATGAGCAGTTCTTC.

A single count supports this clone. The rearrangement uses TRBV30 and TRBJ1-2; 7 positions agree with TRBD1. The CDR3 length is 14 residues. Trimming at V came to 0 bases and at J to 4 bases, leaving 5 bases not matched to a gene. The germline CDR1 and CDR2 sequences are GTSNPN and SVGIG (reference sequence). Written as DNA, the CDR3 is TGTGCCTGGAGTGTAGGTTGGGACAGCTATGGCTACACCTTC. This codes for CAWSVGWDSYGYTF.

This clone was observed a few times. V usage is TRBV5-5 and J usage is TRBJ2-3; weak D call: TRBD1 (6 bases). In germline, CDR1 is SGHKS, CDR2 YYEKEE (reference sequence). The CDR3 loop spans 17 amino acids. V was clipped by 1 base and J by 2 bases, with 17 bases between them. CDR3 protein: CASSLIYGQPYTDTQYF. As DNA, the CDR3 is TGTGCCAGCAGCTTGATTTACGGACAGCCTTACACAGATACGCAGTATTTT.

The gene calls are TRBV19 and TRBJ1-3, with D possibly being TRBD1 (5 bases). The CDR3 contains 16 residues. Looked up from germline, CDR1 is LNHDA and CDR2 is SQIVND (reference sequence). Trimming took 6 bases from V and 1 from J, leaving 16 bases between them. CDR3 in DNA: TGTGCCAGTAGCCCACCGGGGGGGACGTCTGGAAACACCATATATTTT. Protein product: CASSPPGGTSGNTIYF.

V usage is TRBV20-1 and J usage is TRBJ1-2, with 8 bases lining up with TRBD1. Germline values: CDR1 DFQATT, CDR2 SNEGSKA (reference sequence). The CDR3 is made up of 11 amino acids. V was clipped by 6 bases and J by 5 bases; unmatched bases: 2. The CDR3 is CSADRGYGYTF. The CDR3 bases are TGCAGTGCCGACAGGGGTTATGGCTACACCTTC.